These T cell receptor beta chains were read from a single sample in a study of human T cells and chemical hapten exposure. One entry per CDR3 protein, called by TCRdb with MiXCR from the RACE reads. Among nearly 95,000 distinct CDR3 sequences listed, roughly 9.6% were seen once. The material was whole blood, obtained in connection with sensitization to the hapten diphenylcyclopropenone (DPC). The receptors originated from a man aged 35-49 years with alopecia areata. Some clones in this sample may be carry-over from other donors' samples. Each CDR3 is given with its conserved first and last residue. A D gene is named only where the DNA matches it firmly. Only some rows state a clone size, as once, few, many or a class for expanded clones.

TGTGCCAGCAGTGACCCCATGACTAGTAGAGATACGCAGTATTTT,CASSDPMTSRDTQYF,TRBJ2-3,NA,few,TRBV25-1
TGTGCCAGCAGCTTGGGACAGGGAGTCCCTTATGGCTACACCTTC,CASSLGQGVPYGYTF,TRBJ1-2,TRBD1,NA,TRBV7-9
TGCAGTGCTAGAGATATGGGACAGGATCAGTTTGGCTACACCTTC,CSARDMGQDQFGYTF,TRBJ1-2,TRBD1,many,TRBV20-1
TGTGCCAGCAGCTTAGGGGGGTTAGCGGGAGTGGGTCTTAGCTCCTACAATGAGCAGTTCTTC,CASSLGGLAGVGLSSYNEQFF,TRBJ2-1,TRBD2,NA,TRBV11-2
TGCAGTGCCCCGACTAGCGGGACTTCCTACGAGCAGTACTTC,CSAPTSGTSYEQYF,TRBJ2-7,TRBD2,NA,TRBV20-1
TGTGCCAGCAGCTTAAGGGGCTCGCGCGGGTCACCCCTCCACTTT,CASSLRGSRGSPLHF,TRBJ1-6,NA,many,TRBV7-2
TGTGCCAGCAGTTTCTTTCGGATAGGCGGGAAGAATGAGCAGTTCTTC,CASSFFRIGGKNEQFF,TRBJ2-1,NA,few,TRBV12-3/TRBV12-4
TGTGCCAGCAGCTTACAGGGGGCGAACACTGAAGCTTTCTTT,CASSLQGANTEAFF,TRBJ1-1,TRBD1,many,TRBV7-2
TGTGCCAGCAGCCCCCGTGGGGGAGAGGTGGAGACCCAGTACTTC,CASSPRGGEVETQYF,TRBJ2-5,NA,few,TRBV9
TGTGCCAGCAGCTTATGGGGTGACCTTAGCACAGATACGCAGTATTTT,CASSLWGDLSTDTQYF,TRBJ2-3,NA,NA,TRBV11-1
TGCGCCAGCAGCCAAGTTGCAGGACCGGGGAATCAGCCCCAGCATTTT,CASSQVAGPGNQPQHF,TRBJ1-5,NA,few,TRBV4-3
TGTGCCAGCAGCGATCGACTAGCCGGGACCGGGGAGCTGTTTTTT,CASSDRLAGTGELFF,TRBJ2-2,TRBD2,few,TRBV7-9
TGTGCCAGCAGCGTAGGGACAGGGATCGGCACCGGGGAGCTGTTTTTT,CASSVGTGIGTGELFF,TRBJ2-2,TRBD1,NA,TRBV9
TGTGCCAGCAGCCCCCGTGGGGTAGCGGGAGGGTTTTCATCCCGCACAGATACGCAGTATTTT,CASSPRGVAGGFSSRTDTQYF,TRBJ2-3,TRBD2,many,TRBV7-2
TGTGCCAGCAGGCGACCGGGACAGGGGGCTGGGGAGCAGTTCTTC,CASRRPGQGAGEQFF,TRBJ2-1,TRBD1,NA,TRBV7-2
TGCAGTGCTTCCCTCCCGGGACGAACAAGGGGAGAGCAGTTCTTC,CSASLPGRTRGEQFF,TRBJ2-1,NA,NA,TRBV20-1
TGTGCCAGCAGTCTGTTGGGCCACCAAGAGACCCAGTACTTC,CASSLLGHQETQYF,TRBJ2-5,NA,many,TRBV6-5
TGCAGCGTGATCACTAGCGGAGCGAGCACAGATACGCAGTATTTT,CSVITSGASTDTQYF,TRBJ2-3,TRBD2,few,TRBV29-1
TGCGCCAGCAGCCAAGATATGGCTTCTCGGGCCCAGCATTTT,CASSQDMASRAQHF,TRBJ1-5,NA,few,TRBV4-3
TGCAGTGCTAGAGTGATAGCGTCAGATACGCAGTATTTT,CSARVIASDTQYF,TRBJ2-3,NA,NA,TRBV20-1
TGTGCCAGCAGTTACTCGATTATTACGGGGGAGCCCCAGCATTTT,CASSYSIITGEPQHF,TRBJ1-5,NA,NA,TRBV6-5
TGTGCCAGCGGTACCCGGGACCGCTACGAGCAGTACTTC,CASGTRDRYEQYF,TRBJ2-7,NA,many,TRBV7-9
TGTGCCAGCAGCTTAGCGCGCCTAGCGGGTGCGGTGGTCGGAGATACGCAGTATTTT,CASSLARLAGAVVGDTQYF,TRBJ2-3,TRBD2,few,TRBV7-2
TGCGCCAGCAGCCAAGATAGCGGGGGCACTGGGGATGAGCAGTTCTTC,CASSQDSGGTGDEQFF,TRBJ2-1,TRBD2,once,TRBV4-3
TGTGCCAGCAGCCTTCAGACAGGGAACACTGAAGCTTTCTTT,CASSLQTGNTEAFF,TRBJ1-1,NA,NA,TRBV7-2
TGTGCCAGTAGTGGGTCGATGGGCACAGATACGCAGTATTTT,CASSGSMGTDTQYF,TRBJ2-3,NA,NA,TRBV19
TGTGCTAGCAGCTTAGGCAACAGGGATGAGCAGTTCTTC,CASSLGNRDEQFF,TRBJ2-1,NA,NA,TRBV7-7
TGTGCCAGCAGCCGTGACAGGGGGATGTACCAAGAGACCCAGTACTTC,CASSRDRGMYQETQYF,TRBJ2-5,TRBD1,few,TRBV6-6
TGTGCCAGCAGTGAAGCGCCTCCACCTCTGACTGGTTCACCCCTCCACTTT,CASSEAPPPLTGSPLHF,TRBJ1-6,NA,NA,TRBV6-1
TGCAGCGTTGACTACACAGATACGCAGTATTTT,CSVDYTDTQYF,TRBJ2-3,NA,NA,TRBV29-1
TGTGCCAGCAGCCCATCGGGGACAGCTGAAGCTTTCTTT,CASSPSGTAEAFF,TRBJ1-1,TRBD1,NA,TRBV3-1
TGTGCCAGCAGCCTCTTGTGGGAGTTATCCCGCGCTTTCTTT,CASSLLWELSRAFF,TRBJ1-1,NA,once,TRBV7-9
TGCAGTGCTAGTAGCCTAGCGGGAAACACAGATACGCAGTATTTT,CSASSLAGNTDTQYF,TRBJ2-3,TRBD2,NA,TRBV20-1
TGTGCCAGCAGTTTAGGACAGGGTTTCGGAAACACCATATATTTT,CASSLGQGFGNTIYF,TRBJ1-3,TRBD1,NA,TRBV12-3/TRBV12-4
TGTGCCACCTTTCCCTCGGGACAGGGGATCTCAGATACGCAGTATTTT,CATFPSGQGISDTQYF,TRBJ2-3,TRBD1,NA,TRBV27
TGTGCCAGCAGCTACCTCAGCACAGATACGCAGTATTTT,CASSYLSTDTQYF,TRBJ2-3,NA,few,TRBV7-9
TGTGCCAGCCGTACGGGCGGGGGCTCCTACAATGAGCAGTTCTTC,CASRTGGGSYNEQFF,TRBJ2-1,TRBD2,few,TRBV6-2/TRBV6-3
TGTGCCAGCAGCCCCTTACTCTACCGGGCTGGCTACACCTTC,CASSPLLYRAGYTF,TRBJ1-2,NA,NA,TRBV3-1
TGTGCCAGCAGTTTAAGGCAGGGGGACGGACAGCCCCAGCATTTT,CASSLRQGDGQPQHF,TRBJ1-5,TRBD1,many,TRBV28
TGTGCCAGCAGCTTATATTCGCCTAGCGGGAGTAGATTCTTC,CASSLYSPSGSRFF,TRBJ2-1,TRBD2,NA,TRBV11-3
TGTGCCAGTAACTACCCTCCCGGGGAGCTGTTTTTT,CASNYPPGELFF,TRBJ2-2,NA,NA,TRBV19
TGTGCCAGCTCACCACCGTCCGGGACTAGACTTCGCTTC,CASSPPSGTRLRF,TRBJ2-1,TRBD2,few,TRBV18
TGTGCCAGCAGCTCCCCCTCCGAGCGGCAGTATTTT,CASSSPSERQYF,TRBJ2-3,NA,few,TRBV7-2
TGTGCCAGCAGCGCCATCGGGGGAGGGGTGAACACCGGGGAGCTGTTTTTT,CASSAIGGGVNTGELFF,TRBJ2-2,TRBD2,few,TRBV9
TGTGCCAGCACCCTAACGGGCGCCACTGAAGCTTTCTTT,CASTLTGATEAFF,TRBJ1-1,NA,many,TRBV12-3/TRBV12-4
TGTGCCAGCAGCTCACTAGCCTACAATGAGCAGTTCTTC,CASSSLAYNEQFF,TRBJ2-1,NA,NA,TRBV7-9